This note documents a single T cell receptor beta chain sequence. Its antigen is not identified. The sample originates from a study of T cells in tuberculosis. Findings and limits, study-wide: Smaller distances to GMM-specific TCRs suggested their expansion in active tuberculosis.

Each donor contributed about 100,000 T cells on average, unsorted. TCRdb keeps only in-frame clones here, not all; method: immunoSEQ multiplex PCR. The data hold 20,000 to 25,000 clones, with around 97% observed a single time. The clonotype originates from a donor aged 10 to 29 with latent tuberculosis or without tuberculosis infection. Sample: PBMCs.

The chain's CDR3 is CAWSALNEQFF. DNA of the CDR3: TGTGCCTGGAGTGCCCTCAATGAGCAGTTCTTC. The chain links TRBV30 to TRBJ2-1; D is uncertain. In germline, CDR1 is GTSNPN, CDR2 SVGIG (reference sequence). V gave up 1 base and J gave up 6 bases, with 4 bases separating them. The CDR3 is made up of 11 amino acids.